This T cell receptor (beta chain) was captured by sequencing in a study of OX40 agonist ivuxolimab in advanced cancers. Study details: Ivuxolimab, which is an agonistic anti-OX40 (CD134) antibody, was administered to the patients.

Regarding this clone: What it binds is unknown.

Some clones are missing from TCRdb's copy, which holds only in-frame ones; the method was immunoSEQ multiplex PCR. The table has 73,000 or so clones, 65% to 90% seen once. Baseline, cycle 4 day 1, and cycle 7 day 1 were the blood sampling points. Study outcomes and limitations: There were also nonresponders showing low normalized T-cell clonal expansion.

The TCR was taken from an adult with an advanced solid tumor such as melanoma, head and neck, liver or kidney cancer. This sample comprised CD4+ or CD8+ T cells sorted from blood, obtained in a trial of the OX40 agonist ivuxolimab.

Here the CDR3 DNA reads TGCGCCAGCAGCTTGAGGTCAGGGGGCGAGAACACCGGGGAGCTGTTTTTT. This codes for CASSLRSGGENTGELFF. The rearrangement links TRBV5-1 to TRBJ2-2; 8 positions agree with TRBD1. The CDR3 consists of 17 residues. Unmatched junction bases numbered 6, after V lost 1 base and J lost 1 base. From germline, CDR1 is SGHRS and CDR2 YFSETQ.